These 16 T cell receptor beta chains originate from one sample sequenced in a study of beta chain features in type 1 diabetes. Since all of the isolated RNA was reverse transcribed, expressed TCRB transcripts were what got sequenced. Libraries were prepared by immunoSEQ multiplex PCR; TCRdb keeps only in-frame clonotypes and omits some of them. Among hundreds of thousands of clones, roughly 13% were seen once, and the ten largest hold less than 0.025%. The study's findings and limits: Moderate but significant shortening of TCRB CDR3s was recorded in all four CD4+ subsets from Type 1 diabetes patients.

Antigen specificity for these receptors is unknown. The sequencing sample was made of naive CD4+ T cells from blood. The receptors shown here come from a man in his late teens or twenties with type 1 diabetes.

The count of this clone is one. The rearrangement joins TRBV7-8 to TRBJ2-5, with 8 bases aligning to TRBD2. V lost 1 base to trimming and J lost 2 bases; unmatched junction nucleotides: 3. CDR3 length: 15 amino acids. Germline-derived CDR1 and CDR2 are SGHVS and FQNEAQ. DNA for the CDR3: TGTGCCAGCAGCTTAGGGACTAGCAGACAAGAGACCCAGTACTTC. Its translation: CASSLGTSRQETQYF.

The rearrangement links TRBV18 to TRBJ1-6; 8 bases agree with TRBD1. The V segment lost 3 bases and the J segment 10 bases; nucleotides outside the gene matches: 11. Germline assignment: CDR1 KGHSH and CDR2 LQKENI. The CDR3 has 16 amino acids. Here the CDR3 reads CASSPPGGTGGSPLHF. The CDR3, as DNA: TGTGCCAGCTCACCGCCGGGGGGAACAGGGGGATCACCCCTCCACTTT.

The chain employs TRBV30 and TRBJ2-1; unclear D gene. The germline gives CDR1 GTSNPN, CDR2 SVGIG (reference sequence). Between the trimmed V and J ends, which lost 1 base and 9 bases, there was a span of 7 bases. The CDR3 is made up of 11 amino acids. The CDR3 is CAWSARSEQFF. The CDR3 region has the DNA TGTGCCTGGAGTGCTAGATCTGAGCAGTTCTTC.

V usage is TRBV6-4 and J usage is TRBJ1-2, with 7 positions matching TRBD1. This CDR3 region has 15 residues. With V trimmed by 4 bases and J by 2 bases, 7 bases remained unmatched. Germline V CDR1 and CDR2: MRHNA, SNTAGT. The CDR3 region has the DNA TGTGCCAGCAGTGTTGGGGCAGGGGGGAACTATGGCTACACCTTC. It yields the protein CASSVGAGGNYGYTF.

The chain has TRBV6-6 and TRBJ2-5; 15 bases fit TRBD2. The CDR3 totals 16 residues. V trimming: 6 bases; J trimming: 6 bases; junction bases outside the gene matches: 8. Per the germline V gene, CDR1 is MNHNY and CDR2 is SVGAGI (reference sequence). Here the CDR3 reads CASSPGTSGGLKTQYF. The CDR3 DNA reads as TGTGCCAGCAGCCCCGGGACTAGCGGGGGGTTGAAGACCCAGTACTTC.

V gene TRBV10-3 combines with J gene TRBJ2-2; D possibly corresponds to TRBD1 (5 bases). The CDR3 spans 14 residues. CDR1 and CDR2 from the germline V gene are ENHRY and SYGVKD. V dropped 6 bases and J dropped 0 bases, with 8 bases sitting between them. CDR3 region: CAISDSSNTGELFF. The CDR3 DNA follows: TGTGCCATCAGCGACAGTTCGAACACCGGGGAGCTGTTTTTT.

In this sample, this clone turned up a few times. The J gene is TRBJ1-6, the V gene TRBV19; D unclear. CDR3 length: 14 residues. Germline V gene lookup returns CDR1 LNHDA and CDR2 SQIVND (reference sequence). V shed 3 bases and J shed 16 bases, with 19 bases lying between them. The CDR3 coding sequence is TGTGCCAGTAGTATCCTAGGAACCCCAAGCCTTCTCCACTTT. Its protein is CASSILGTPSLLHF.

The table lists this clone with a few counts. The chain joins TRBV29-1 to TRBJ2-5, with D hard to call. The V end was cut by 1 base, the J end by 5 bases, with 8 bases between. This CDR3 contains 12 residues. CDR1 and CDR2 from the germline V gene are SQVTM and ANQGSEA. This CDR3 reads CSVEGETETQYF. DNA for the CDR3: TGCAGCGTTGAAGGTGAGACGGAGACCCAGTACTTC.

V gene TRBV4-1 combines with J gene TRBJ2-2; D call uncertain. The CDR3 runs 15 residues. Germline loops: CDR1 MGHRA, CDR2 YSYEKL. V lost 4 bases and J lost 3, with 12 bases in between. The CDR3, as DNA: TGCGCCAGCAGCCCTCCCCGGTCGGACACCGGGGAGCTGTTTTTT. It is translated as CASSPPRSDTGELFF.

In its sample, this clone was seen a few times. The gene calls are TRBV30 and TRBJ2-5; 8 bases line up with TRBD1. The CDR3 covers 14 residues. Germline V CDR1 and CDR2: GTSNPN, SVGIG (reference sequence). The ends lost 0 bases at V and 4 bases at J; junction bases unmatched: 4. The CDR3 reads CAWSVGQGLETQYF. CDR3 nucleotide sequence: TGTGCCTGGAGTGTAGGACAGGGCTTAGAGACCCAGTACTTC.

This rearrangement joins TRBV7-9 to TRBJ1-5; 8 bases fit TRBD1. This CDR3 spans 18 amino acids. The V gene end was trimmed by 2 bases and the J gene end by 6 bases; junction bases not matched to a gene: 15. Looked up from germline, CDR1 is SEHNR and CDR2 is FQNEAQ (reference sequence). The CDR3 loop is CASSLSPGGGLNTQPQHF. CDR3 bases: TGTGCCAGCAGCTTATCGCCAGGGGGCGGTTTAAATACTCAGCCCCAGCATTTT.

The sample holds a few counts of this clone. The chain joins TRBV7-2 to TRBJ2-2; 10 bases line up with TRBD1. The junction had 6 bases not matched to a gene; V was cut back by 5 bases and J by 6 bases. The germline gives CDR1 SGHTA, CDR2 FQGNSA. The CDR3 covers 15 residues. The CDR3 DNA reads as TGTGCCAGCAGCCGACAGGGGGCATGGGCCGGGGAGCTGTTTTTT. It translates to CASSRQGAWAGELFF.

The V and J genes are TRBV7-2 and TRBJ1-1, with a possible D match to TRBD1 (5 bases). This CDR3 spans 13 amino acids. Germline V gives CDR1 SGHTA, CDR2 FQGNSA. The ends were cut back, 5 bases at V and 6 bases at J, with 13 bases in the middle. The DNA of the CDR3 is TGTGCCAGCAGCCCTCCGGGACCGGCTGAAGCTTTCTTT. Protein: CASSPPGPAEAFF. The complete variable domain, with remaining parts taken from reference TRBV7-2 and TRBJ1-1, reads GAGVSQSPSNKVTEKGKDVELRCDPISGHTALYWYRQSLGQGLEFLIYFQGNSAPDKSGLPSDRFSAERTGGSVSTLTIQRTQQEDSAVYLCASSPPGPAEAFFGQGTRLTVV.

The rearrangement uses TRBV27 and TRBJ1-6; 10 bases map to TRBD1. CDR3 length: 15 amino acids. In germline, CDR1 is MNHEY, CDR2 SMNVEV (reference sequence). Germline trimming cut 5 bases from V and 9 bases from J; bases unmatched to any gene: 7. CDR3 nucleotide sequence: TGTGCCAGCAGTCCCTACGGACAGGGGGGTTCACCCCTCCACTTT. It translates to CASSPYGQGGSPLHF.

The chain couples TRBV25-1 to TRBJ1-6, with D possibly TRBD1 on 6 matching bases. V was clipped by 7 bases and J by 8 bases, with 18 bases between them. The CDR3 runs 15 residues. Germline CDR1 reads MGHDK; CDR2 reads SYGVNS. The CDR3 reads CASTFGTKGYSPLHF. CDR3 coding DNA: TGTGCCAGCACGTTCGGGACAAAGGGATATTCACCCCTCCACTTT.

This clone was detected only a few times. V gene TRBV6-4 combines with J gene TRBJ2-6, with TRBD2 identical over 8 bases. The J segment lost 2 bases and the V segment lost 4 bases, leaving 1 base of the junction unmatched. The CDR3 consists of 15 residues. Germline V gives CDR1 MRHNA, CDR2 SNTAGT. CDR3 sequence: CASSAGRAGANVLTF. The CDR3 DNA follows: TGTGCCAGCAGTGCCGGGAGGGCTGGGGCCAACGTCCTGACTTTC.